The source of this T cell receptor (beta chain) is a study of shared clonotypes between healthy human individuals. Terminally differentiated effector memory CD45RA+ cells were left out of the naive CD8 fraction, which was CD45RO-negative and positively selected for CCR7. The CDR3 sequence is 13 residues long. Germline loops: CDR1 MNHEY, CDR2 SMNVEV (reference sequence). V was pared by 1 base and J by 4 bases, with 5 bases between. Study-wide findings and caveats: The study generally estimated greater richness for naive than memory subsets.

As to this clone: The antigen is unknown. Other DNA sequences of this sample code for an identical CDR3.

Genomic DNA belonging to each subset was distributed in equal measure over several immunoSEQ plates. Study processing details: Filtering differed because ImmunoSEQ produced junction-only sequences that carried no quality scores. Assay: immunoSEQ multiplex PCR; the TCRdb copy retains only in-frame clones and omits some. V, J and clone size were drawn from that table, and D and trimming were deduced from the DNA. The repertoire has millions of clones, 90% to 95% of them found once; the top ten carry around 1.7%. Sequenced input: naive CD8+ T cells from PBMCs. The sequence was obtained from a man between 18 and 29 years old in good health. Some clones in this sample may be carry-over from other donors' samples. V is TRBV27 and J is TRBJ2-1; D unresolved. Here the CDR3 reads CASSLFLYNEQFF. The CDR3 DNA follows: TGTGCCAGCAGTTTATTTCTATACAATGAGCAGTTCTTC.